This note documents a single T cell receptor beta chain sequence. Per germline, CDR1 MNHEY and CDR2 SVGAGI. The CDR3 consists of 16 residues. J lost 8 bases, V lost 4 bases, and 5 bases had no gene match. This table comes from immunoSEQ multiplex PCR, and its TCRdb copy is limited to in-frame clones, with some not included. The table has 150,000 to 200,000 clones, around four fifths seen once. The entry originates in a study of blood T cell repertoires in COVID-19. The TCR originated in an elderly woman with active or convalescent COVID-19. This sequence joins TRBV6-5 and TRBJ2-1, with 16 bases identical to TRBD2. The material sequenced was peripheral blood. CDR3 region: CASSSGTSGGAYEQFF. The CDR3 region has the DNA TGTGCCAGCAGTTCCGGGACTAGCGGGGGGGCATATGAGCAGTTCTTC.